The text below deals with one T cell receptor (beta chain). The antigen remains undetermined. This sample was included in a study of human T cells and chemical hapten exposure. Whole-study results and caveats: In comparison with controls, expanded TCRs gave rise to a significantly larger number of large CDR3 similarity clusters.

Time point given: patch test 1, 2 weeks after DPC sensitization. This sample's treatment: therapeutic diphenylcyclopropenone sensitization with weekly scalp DPC. From whole blood left unfractionated, total RNA was extracted. TCRdb passed the RACE reads through MiXCR, listing each CDR3 protein once. The repertoire consists of around 110,000 distinct CDR3 sequences, with 9.5% to 13% occurring once and the leading ten covering around 1.5%. Deletions cut 9 bases from V and 2 bases from J, with 23 bases between. CDR3 length: 16 amino acids. The germline CDR1 and CDR2 sequences are SNHLY and FYNNEI. Source: whole blood, taken in connection with sensitization to the hapten diphenylcyclopropenone (DPC). The receptor comes from a woman in her fifties or sixties with alopecia areata. Some clones in this sample may be carry-over from other donors' samples. The genes are TRBV2 and TRBJ2-7; D may be TRBD2 (5 bases). CDR3 loop: CARQSRAATNTYEQYF. CDR3 nucleotide sequence: TGTGCCAGGCAATCGAGGGCTGCCACTAACACCTACGAGCAGTACTTC.